This is a list of T cell receptor beta chains from one sample in a study of blood T cells in healthy people across ages. TCRdb re-derived calls from the 5' RACE reads in MiXCR, one entry per CDR3 protein. Of about 1.5 million distinct CDR3 sequences listed, roughly two fifths are singletons. Sample: blood. These receptors were obtained from a woman between 18 and 29 years old in good health. The CDR3 runs from the conserved cysteine through the conserved F or W. D genes are given only for firm matches. Clone size is not always given. Where it is, it says once, few, many or a class for expanded clones.

>TRBV29-1|NA|TRBJ2-3|NA
CSVELGSTDTQYF
TGCAGCGTTGAGCTGGGGAGCACAGATACGCAGTATTTT
>TRBV7-2|NA|TRBJ1-1|NA
CASAWRVNTEAFF
TGTGCCAGCGCCTGGCGGGTGAACACTGAAGCTTTCTTT
>TRBV2|TRBD2|TRBJ2-3|NA
CASSAPGLVTDTQYF
TGTGCCAGCAGTGCGCCGGGACTAGTCACAGATACGCAGTATTTT
>TRBV6-6|TRBD1|TRBJ1-2|NA
CASSYSGTGSGYTF
TGTGCCAGCAGTTACTCAGGGACAGGGAGTGGCTACACCTTC
>TRBV7-2|NA|TRBJ2-5|few
CASSKPLEKTQYF
TGTGCCAGCAGCAAGCCGTTGGAAAAGACCCAGTACTTC
>TRBV27|TRBD1|TRBJ2-3|NA
CASSWDRDRPADTQYF
TGTGCCAGCAGTTGGGACAGGGACCGTCCCGCAGATACGCAGTATTTT
>TRBV20-1|TRBD2|TRBJ2-1|few
CSARAPGLAGGEQFF
TGCAGTGCTAGAGCCCCCGGACTAGCGGGAGGGGAGCAGTTCTTC
>TRBV6-2/TRBV6-3|TRBD1|TRBJ1-2|NA
CASSFFDRVVYGYTF
TGTGCCAGCAGTTTTTTCGACAGGGTGGTCTATGGCTACACCTTC
>TRBV7-2|NA|TRBJ2-1|many
CASSLDFYNEQFF
TGTGCCAGCAGCTTGGACTTCTACAATGAGCAGTTCTTC
>TRBV9|TRBD2|TRBJ2-5|NA
CASSARRLAGNEQYF
TGTGCCAGCAGCGCTCGCCGACTAGCGGGTAATGAGCAGTACTTC
>TRBV18|TRBD2|TRBJ2-3|NA
CASSPQAGLYGDTQYF
TGTGCCAGCTCACCTCAAGCGGGACTGTACGGAGATACGCAGTATTTT
>TRBV4-2|NA|TRBJ2-7|few
CASSQDSSQGFNEQYF
TGTGCCAGCAGCCAAGATTCTAGTCAGGGTTTCAACGAGCAGTACTTC
>TRBV6-5|TRBD2|TRBJ2-1|few
CASSYGRGRSDEQFF
TGTGCCAGCAGTTACGGGCGCGGGAGGTCTGATGAGCAGTTCTTC
>TRBV20-1|TRBD1|TRBJ1-3|NA
CSAGQGSGNTIYF
TGCAGTGCTGGACAGGGCTCTGGAAACACCATATATTTT
>TRBV6-5|NA|TRBJ2-3|few
CASSLRDRTDTQYF
TGTGCCAGCAGTTTGCGGGACAGAACAGATACGCAGTATTTT
>TRBV12-3/TRBV12-4|TRBD2|TRBJ2-1|NA
CASSHSGRIFNEQFF
TGTGCCAGCAGCCATAGCGGGAGAATCTTCAATGAGCAGTTCTTC
>TRBV6-2/TRBV6-3|TRBD1|TRBJ2-5|once
CASSYVLRTGGWQETQYF
TGTGCCAGCAGTTATGTGCTCCGGACAGGGGGTTGGCAAGAGACCCAGTACTTC
>TRBV12-3/TRBV12-4|NA|TRBJ1-5|few
CASSRLQFGSNQPQHF
TGTGCCAGCAGTAGGTTACAATTCGGTAGCAATCAGCCCCAGCATTTT
>TRBV30|TRBD2|TRBJ2-3|few
CGASGRADTQYF
TGTGGGGCTAGCGGGAGGGCCGATACGCAGTATTTT
>TRBV12-3/TRBV12-4|NA|TRBJ1-5|NA
CASSQTGYDQPQHF
TGTGCCAGCAGTCAAACAGGGTATGATCAGCCCCAGCATTTT
>TRBV9|TRBD2|TRBJ2-7|NA
CASSGTSGGVNEQYF
TGTGCCAGCAGTGGGACTAGCGGGGGGGTCAATGAGCAGTACTTC
>TRBV4-1|NA|TRBJ2-7|NA
CASSLLMEGSYEQYF
TGCGCCAGCAGCCTACTTATGGAGGGGTCCTACGAGCAGTACTTC
>TRBV20-1|NA|TRBJ2-1|NA
CSASVGGGHNEQFF
TGCAGTGCTAGCGTAGGCGGGGGCCACAATGAGCAGTTCTTC
>TRBV7-2|NA|TRBJ2-4|NA
CTSSPRVLGSGVKNIQYF
TGTACCAGCAGCCCCCGGGTACTTGGGTCAGGGGTAAAAAACATTCAGTACTTC
>TRBV6-2/TRBV6-3|TRBD2|TRBJ2-1|NA
CASQRRGNEQFF
TGTGCCAGCCAACGGCGGGGGAATGAGCAGTTCTTC
>TRBV12-5|NA|TRBJ2-7|NA
CASGSGSSYNEQYF
TGTGCTAGTGGTTCGGGTAGCTCCTACAATGAGCAGTACTTC